Following are 6 T cell receptor beta chains from one sample sequenced in a study of blood T cells in healthy people across ages. Primed by a sample-barcoded 5' primer and a J-beta primer mix, a second PCR proceeded for roughly 7 to 11 cycles. TCRdb ran MiXCR on the 5' RACE reads and lists one entry per CDR3 protein. Of roughly 1.9 million distinct CDR3 sequences in the sample, approximately 40% were seen once. Sequencing input: blood. All receptors derive from a human donor in good health.

DNA of the CDR3: TGTGCCAGCAGGTCGCTGACAGGGGCCCAAGAGACCCAGTACTTC. It is translated as CASRSLTGAQETQYF. The V and J genes are TRBV12-3 or TRBV12-4 and TRBJ2-5; TRBD1 matches 8 bases. This CDR3 spans 15 amino acids. V gave up 6 bases and J gave up 1 base; unmatched junction bases: 7.

This clonotype was counted between two and nine times. The gene calls are TRBV7-2 and TRBJ2-1, with 8 bases lining up with TRBD2. This CDR3 has 15 residues. J gave up 3 bases and V 5 bases, and 6 bases lay outside the gene matches. Germline CDR1 reads SGHTA; CDR2 reads FQGNSA. The CDR3 sequence is CASSPGGAFYNEQFF. The CDR3 nucleotides are TGTGCCAGCAGCCCCGGGGGGGCCTTCTACAATGAGCAGTTCTTC.

The chain employs TRBV10-3 and TRBJ2-1; 7 bases are a match to TRBD1. Germline CDR1 and CDR2: ENHRY and SYGVKD. This CDR3 contains 13 residues. The V gene end was trimmed by 10 bases and the J gene end by 6 bases; junction bases not matched to a gene: 9. As DNA, the CDR3 is TGTGCCAACAGGGGCTCGGTAAGCAATGAGCAGTTCTTC. Translation gives CANRGSVSNEQFF.

This clonotype was counted only a few times. A read error may be the cause here, since a much bigger clone is one base away. The chain uses TRBV18 and TRBJ2-5, with D hard to call. The V end was cut by 3 bases, the J end by 4 bases, with 9 bases between. This CDR3 has 13 residues. Germline values: CDR1 KGHSH, CDR2 LQKENI. CDR3 coding DNA: TGTGCCAGCTCACCGAGCAACATAGAGACCCAGTACTTC. Its protein product is CASSPSNIETQYF. The variable domain in full, completed from reference TRBV18 and TRBJ2-5, reads NAGVMQNPRHLVRRRGQEARLRCSPMKGHSHVYWYRQLPEEGLKFMVYLQKENIIDESGMPKERFSAEFPKEGPSILRIQQVVRGDSAAYFCASSPSNIETQYFGPGTRLLVL.

About this clonotype: Being one base from a much bigger clone, this may be a read error. The rearrangement links TRBV28 to TRBJ1-2; a weak D match, TRBD1 (5 bases). CDR1 is MDHEN, CDR2 SYDVKM, per germline. The CDR3 totals 13 residues. CDR3 nucleotide sequence: TGTGCCAGCAGTTTGGCAGGGCCCTATGGCCACACCTTC. As protein: CASSLAGPYGHTF.

The chain uses TRBV15 and TRBJ1-1; D is undetermined. Germline CDR1 and CDR2: LNHNV and YYDKDF (reference sequence). The CDR3 sequence is 13 residues long. The V end lost 4 bases, the J end lost 0 bases, and 6 bases lay between the germline ends. CDR3 sequence (DNA): TGTGCCACCAGCATGACGGTGAACACTGAAGCTTTCTTT. Translated, it gives CATSMTVNTEAFF.